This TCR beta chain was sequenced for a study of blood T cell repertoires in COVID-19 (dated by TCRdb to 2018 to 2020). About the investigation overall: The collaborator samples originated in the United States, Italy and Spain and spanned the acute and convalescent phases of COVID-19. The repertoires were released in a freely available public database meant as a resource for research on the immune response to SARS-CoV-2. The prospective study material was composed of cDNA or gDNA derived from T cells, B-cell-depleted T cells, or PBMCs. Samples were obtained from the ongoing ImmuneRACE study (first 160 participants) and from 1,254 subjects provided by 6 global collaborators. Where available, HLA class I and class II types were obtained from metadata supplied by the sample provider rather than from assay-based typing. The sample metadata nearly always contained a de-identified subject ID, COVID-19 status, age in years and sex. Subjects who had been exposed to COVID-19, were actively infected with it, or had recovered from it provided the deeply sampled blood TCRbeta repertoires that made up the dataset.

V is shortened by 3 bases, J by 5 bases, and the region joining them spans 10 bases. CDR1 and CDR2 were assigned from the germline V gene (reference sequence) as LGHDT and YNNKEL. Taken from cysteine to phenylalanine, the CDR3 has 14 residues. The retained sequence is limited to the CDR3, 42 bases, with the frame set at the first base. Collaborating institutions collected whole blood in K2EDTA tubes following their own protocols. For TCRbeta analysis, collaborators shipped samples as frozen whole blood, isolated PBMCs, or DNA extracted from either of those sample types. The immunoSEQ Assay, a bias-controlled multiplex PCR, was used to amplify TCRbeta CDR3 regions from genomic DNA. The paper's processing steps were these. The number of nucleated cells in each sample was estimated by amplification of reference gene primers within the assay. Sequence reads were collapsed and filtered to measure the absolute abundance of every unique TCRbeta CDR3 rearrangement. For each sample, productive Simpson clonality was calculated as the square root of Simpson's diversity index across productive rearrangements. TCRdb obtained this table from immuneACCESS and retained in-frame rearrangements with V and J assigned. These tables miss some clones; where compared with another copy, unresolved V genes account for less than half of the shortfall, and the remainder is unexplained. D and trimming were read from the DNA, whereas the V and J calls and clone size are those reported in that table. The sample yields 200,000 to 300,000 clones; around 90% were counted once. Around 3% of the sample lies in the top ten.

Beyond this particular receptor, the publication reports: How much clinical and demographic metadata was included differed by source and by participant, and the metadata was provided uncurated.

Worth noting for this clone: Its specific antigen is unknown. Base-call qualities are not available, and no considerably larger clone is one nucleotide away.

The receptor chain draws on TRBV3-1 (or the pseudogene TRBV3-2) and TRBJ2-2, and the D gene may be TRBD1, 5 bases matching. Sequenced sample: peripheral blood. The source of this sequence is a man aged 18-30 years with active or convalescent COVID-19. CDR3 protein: CASSQAGWTGELFF. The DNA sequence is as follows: TGTGCCAGCAGCCAGGCAGGGTGGACCGGGGAGCTGTTTTTT.